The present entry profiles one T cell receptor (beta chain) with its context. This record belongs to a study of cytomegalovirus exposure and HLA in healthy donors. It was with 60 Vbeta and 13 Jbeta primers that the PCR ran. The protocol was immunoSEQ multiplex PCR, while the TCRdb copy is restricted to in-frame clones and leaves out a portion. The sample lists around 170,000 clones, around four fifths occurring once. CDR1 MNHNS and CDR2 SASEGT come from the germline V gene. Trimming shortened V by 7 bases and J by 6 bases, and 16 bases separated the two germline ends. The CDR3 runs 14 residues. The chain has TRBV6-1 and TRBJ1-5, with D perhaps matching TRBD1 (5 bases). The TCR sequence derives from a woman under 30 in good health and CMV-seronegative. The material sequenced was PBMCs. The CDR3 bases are TGTGCCAGCATCCAGGAGGGGCCCTTTCAGCCCCAGCATTTT. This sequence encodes CASIQEGPFQPQHF.